A selection of T cell receptor beta chains follows, all from one sample in a study of blood T cell repertoires in COVID-19. Only in-frame clones appear in the TCRdb table, and some are missing; sequencing was by immunoSEQ multiplex PCR. This table holds about 210,000 clones, around 88% found once. The sample comprised PBMCs or T cells enriched from blood (not recorded which). The receptors come from a woman aged 25 to 39 who had been exposed to COVID-19. The CDR3 runs from the conserved cysteine through the conserved F or W. A D gene is named only where the DNA matches it firmly. Not every row has a clone size; where given, it reads once, few, many or a size class.

j_gene | v_gene | d_gene | abundance | CDR3aa | CDR3nt
TRBJ1-6 | TRBV2 | - | - | CASSAGVYNSPLHF | TGTGCCAGCAGTGCGGGGGTCTATAATTCACCCCTCCACTTT
TRBJ2-1 | TRBV15 | - | - | CATSRSRGSYNEQFF | TGTGCCACCAGCAGGTCAAGGGGATCCTACAATGAGCAGTTCTTC
TRBJ2-7 | TRBV9 | TRBD2 | - | CASSTGLAAYEQYF | TGTGCCAGCAGCACGGGACTAGCGGCCTACGAGCAGTACTTC
TRBJ1-2 | TRBV20-1 | - | - | CSASIVRGGYGYTF | TGCAGTGCTAGTATAGTCAGGGGTGGCTATGGCTACACCTTC
TRBJ1-5 | TRBV2 | - | - | CASRAGDVSNQPQHF | TGTGCCAGCAGGGCAGGGGATGTTAGCAATCAGCCCCAGCATTTT
TRBJ1-1 | TRBV19 | - | once | CASNPIGGNTEAFF | TGTGCCAGTAACCCCATCGGAGGGAACACTGAAGCTTTCTTT
TRBJ2-7 | TRBV5-1 | TRBD1 | - | CASSPRTGNEQYF | TGCGCCAGCAGCCCCCGGACAGGGAACGAGCAGTACTTC
TRBJ2-5 | TRBV18 | TRBD2 | - | CASSPFSGGAGKETQYF | TGTGCCAGCTCACCGTTTAGCGGGGGGGCCGGAAAGGAGACCCAGTACTTC
TRBJ2-7 | TRBV5-1 | - | - | CASTQLGESYEQYF | TGCGCCAGCACACAACTCGGGGAGTCCTACGAGCAGTACTTC
TRBJ1-1 | TRBV9 | - | - | CASSVLTTSEAFF | TGTGCCAGCAGCGTCCTAACGACATCTGAAGCTTTCTTT
TRBJ2-3 | TRBV5-1 | TRBD1 | - | CASSLEIRDRNTDTQYF | TGCGCCAGCAGCTTGGAAATCCGGGACAGAAACACAGATACGCAGTATTTT
TRBJ2-7 | TRBV19 | TRBD2 | - | CASSMDYLAGAEQYF | TGTGCCAGTAGTATGGACTACCTAGCGGGGGCCGAGCAGTACTTC
TRBJ2-7 | TRBV5-6 | - | - | CASSLDGGMAYEQYF | TGTGCCAGCAGCTTGGATGGAGGGATGGCCTACGAGCAGTACTTC
TRBJ1-6 | TRBV9 | - | - | CASSAGNYVVGQSPLHF | TGTGCCAGCAGCGCCGGGAACTACGTGGTAGGACAGTCACCCCTCCACTTT
TRBJ1-2 | TRBV4-1 | TRBD1 | - | CASSQESGGFYGYTF | TGCGCCAGCAGCCAAGAGTCAGGGGGGTTCTATGGCTACACCTTC
TRBJ1-1 | TRBV27 | - | - | CASSSVRGEAFF | TGTGCCAGCAGTTCCGTCAGGGGTGAAGCTTTCTTT
TRBJ1-6 | TRBV5-1 | - | - | CASSLEVRSSPLHF | TGCGCCAGCAGCTTGGAGGTCCGGAGTTCACCCCTCCACTTT
TRBJ2-7 | TRBV6-5 | - | - | CASSYSGAGYEQYF | TGTGCCAGCAGTTACTCCGGCGCGGGCTACGAGCAGTACTTC
TRBJ1-5 | TRBV7-8 | TRBD1 | - | CASSLGDRGVSNQPQHF | TGTGCCAGCAGCTTAGGTGACAGGGGGGTAAGCAATCAGCCCCAGCATTTT
TRBJ1-2 | TRBV15 | TRBD1 | - | CATSRDQMTGEGYTF | TGTGCCACCAGCAGAGATCAGATGACAGGGGAAGGCTACACCTTC
TRBJ2-7 | TRBV10-3 | TRBD2 | - | CAISGLAGVTYEQYF | TGTGCCATCAGTGGACTAGCGGGGGTCACCTACGAGCAGTACTTC
TRBJ1-4 | TRBV27 | - | - | CASSLSPRTGLTNEKLFF | TGTGCCAGCAGTTTATCACCTCGAACAGGTTTAACTAATGAAAAACTGTTTTTT
TRBJ1-1 | TRBV2 | TRBD1 | - | CASAGVDRVTEAFF | TGTGCCTCGGCGGGTGTTGACAGGGTCACTGAAGCTTTCTTT
TRBJ1-6 | TRBV9 | TRBD1 | - | CASSKRQGAGSPLHF | TGTGCCAGCAGCAAACGACAGGGGGCAGGTTCACCCCTCCACTTT
TRBJ1-3 | TRBV6-1 | - | - | CASSDEGFSGNTIYF | TGTGCCAGCAGTGACGAGGGTTTCAGTGGAAACACCATATATTTT
TRBJ2-3 | TRBV5-1 | - | - | CASSVQAGPSYTQYF | TGCGCCAGCAGCGTTCAAGCGGGTCCCTCGTATACGCAGTATTTT
TRBJ1-6 | TRBV2 | - | - | CASRRTETYNSPLHF | TGTGCCAGCAGACGGACAGAGACCTATAATTCACCCCTCCACTTT
TRBJ1-5 | TRBV15 | - | few | CATSREQGNQPQHF | TGTGCCACCAGCAGAGAGCAGGGAAATCAGCCCCAGCATTTT
TRBJ2-7 | TRBV21-1 | - | - | CASTLPKRGRVNEQYF | TGTGCCAGCACCTTACCAAAAAGGGGGCGGGTAAACGAGCAGTACTTC
TRBJ2-7 | TRBV7-3 | - | - | CASSAHTGREQYF | TGTGCCAGCAGCGCCCACACAGGGCGAGAGCAGTACTTC
TRBJ2-2 | TRBV5-5 | TRBD1 | - | CASSSTGANTGELFF | TGTGCCAGCAGCTCGACAGGGGCGAACACCGGGGAGCTGTTTTTT
TRBJ1-2 | TRBV10-2 | TRBD1 | many | CASSERTGEYGYTF | TGCGCCAGCAGTGAGCGGACAGGGGAATATGGCTACACCTTC
TRBJ1-4 | TRBV24-1 | TRBD1 | once | CATSDGTGNGEKLFF | TGTGCCACCAGTGATGGGACAGGGAATGGTGAAAAACTGTTTTTT
TRBJ1-2 | TRBV5-1 | TRBD1 | once | CASSPNRGANYGYTF | TGCGCCAGCAGCCCCAACAGGGGGGCCAACTATGGCTACACCTTC
TRBJ1-1 | TRBV12-5 | - | - | CASGNTGYTEAFF | TGTGCTAGTGGCAATACAGGGTACACTGAAGCTTTCTTT
TRBJ2-7 | TRBV5-4 | TRBD1 | - | CASSFRDRNYEQYF | TGTGCCAGCAGCTTTCGGGACAGGAACTACGAGCAGTACTTC
TRBJ2-5 | TRBV2 | TRBD2 | - | CASKATSGGARETQYF | TGTGCCAGCAAAGCAACTAGCGGGGGGGCAAGAGAGACCCAGTACTTC
TRBJ1-4 | TRBV28 | TRBD1 | - | CASSFGTGREQKLFF | TGTGCCAGCAGTTTTGGGACAGGGCGTGAGCAAAAACTGTTTTTT
TRBJ1-6 | TRBV19 | TRBD1 | - | CAASGTGGYSPLHF | TGTGCCGCTTCCGGGACAGGGGGATACTCACCCCTCCACTTT
TRBJ2-7 | TRBV29-1 | - | - | CSAMDTTNYEQYF | TGCAGCGCCATGGACACCACGAACTACGAGCAGTACTTC
TRBJ1-2 | TRBV5-6 | TRBD1 | - | CASSLQGVPYGYTF | TGTGCCAGCAGCTTGCAGGGGGTCCCTTATGGCTACACCTTC
TRBJ1-3 | TRBV30 | - | - | CAWTGSGNTIYF | TGTGCCTGGACGGGGTCTGGAAACACCATATATTTT
TRBJ1-5 | TRBV20-1 | - | - | CSASTGTNQPQHF | TGCAGTGCTAGTACAGGGACCAATCAGCCCCAGCATTTT
TRBJ2-3 | TRBV4-1 | TRBD2 | - | CASSQDRARVGSGGRQDTQYF | TGCGCCAGCAGCCAAGATCGTGCCAGGGTCGGTAGCGGGGGGCGGCAAGATACGCAGTATTTT
TRBJ2-7 | TRBV5-1 | TRBD2 | - | CASSRGDTGTSGELYEQYF | TGCGCCAGCAGCCGGGGCGATACCGGGACTAGCGGGGAGCTCTACGAGCAGTACTTC
TRBJ2-1 | TRBV7-8 | TRBD2 | - | CASSFGLAGSSYNEQFF | TGTGCCAGCAGCTTTGGACTAGCGGGGAGCTCCTACAATGAGCAGTTCTTC
TRBJ2-1 | TRBV18 | TRBD2 | - | CASSPEEASGREQFF | TGTGCCAGCTCACCCGAAGAGGCTAGCGGGAGAGAGCAGTTCTTC
TRBJ2-7 | TRBV18 | TRBD2 | - | CASSPGEGSYEQYF | TGTGCCAGCTCACCAGGGGAGGGGTCCTACGAGCAGTACTTC
TRBJ2-1 | TRBV19 | TRBD1 | - | CAIRGADRGYNEQFF | TGTGCCATCAGAGGGGCGGACAGGGGATACAATGAGCAGTTCTTC
TRBJ1-4 | TRBV27 | - | - | CASSLGLGKATNEKLFF | TGTGCCAGCAGTTTAGGGCTCGGGAAGGCAACTAATGAAAAACTGTTTTTT
TRBJ2-7 | TRBV3-1/TRBV3-2 | TRBD2 | - | CASSRARLAGGPGEQYF | TGTGCCAGCAGTCGAGCTCGACTAGCGGGGGGTCCGGGGGAGCAGTACTTC
TRBJ2-7 | TRBV10-1 | - | few | CASSDGGYEQYF | TGCGCCAGCAGTGACGGGGGCTACGAGCAGTACTTC
TRBJ1-2 | TRBV2 | - | - | CASLMRGNYGYTF | TGTGCCAGTTTAATGCGGGGGAACTATGGCTACACCTTC
TRBJ1-4 | TRBV7-9 | TRBD1 | - | CASSRTGQHEKLFF | TGTGCCAGCAGCCGGACGGGACAGCATGAAAAACTGTTTTTT
TRBJ2-6 | TRBV3-1/TRBV3-2 | - | - | CASSQSFAGNSGANVLTF | TGTGCCAGCAGCCAAAGCTTTGCGGGGAACTCTGGGGCCAACGTCCTGACTTTC
TRBJ2-5 | TRBV4-1 | TRBD1 | once | CASSQEGRGRQETQYF | TGCGCCAGCAGCCAAGAAGGCAGGGGGCGGCAAGAGACCCAGTACTTC
TRBJ1-5 | TRBV3-1/TRBV3-2 | - | - | CASSQASGYNQPQHF | TGTGCCAGCAGCCAAGCCTCGGGGTACAATCAGCCCCAGCATTTT
TRBJ1-1 | TRBV5-4 | TRBD1 | - | CASSLGGTGGTEAFF | TGTGCCAGCAGCTTGGGGGGGACAGGGGGCACTGAAGCTTTCTTT